The present TCR beta chain was sequenced within a study of tumor-infiltrating lymphocytes in primary liver carcinoma. CDR3 length equals 11 residues. Trimming took 5 bases from V and 8 from J, leaving 7 bases between them. Reverse transcription of approximately 520 ng total RNA with a constant-region primer produced TCR beta cDNA. Libraries covering TCR beta were generated through three nested multiplex PCR rounds (using a slightly modified ARM-PCR). Use of TRBV1-TRBV30 forward primers with a C-beta reverse primer characterized the first two PCR rounds, which lasted around 11 cycles each. TCRdb ran MiXCR on the multiplex PCR reads and lists one entry per CDR3 protein. The sample has about 180,000 distinct CDR3 sequences, about 55% seen once. This clonotype has a handful of counts. It was unsorted whole blood that yielded blood RNA, and germline DNA was also extracted.

The V call is TRBV12-3 or TRBV12-4, the J call TRBJ2-1; no definite D call. The receptor was derived from a man aged 35-49 years with primary liver carcinoma and hepatitis B virus infection. Input material: peripheral blood. CDR3 nucleotide sequence: TGTGCCAGCAGTGCATCCCATGAGCAGTTCTTC. Its protein product is CASSASHEQFF.